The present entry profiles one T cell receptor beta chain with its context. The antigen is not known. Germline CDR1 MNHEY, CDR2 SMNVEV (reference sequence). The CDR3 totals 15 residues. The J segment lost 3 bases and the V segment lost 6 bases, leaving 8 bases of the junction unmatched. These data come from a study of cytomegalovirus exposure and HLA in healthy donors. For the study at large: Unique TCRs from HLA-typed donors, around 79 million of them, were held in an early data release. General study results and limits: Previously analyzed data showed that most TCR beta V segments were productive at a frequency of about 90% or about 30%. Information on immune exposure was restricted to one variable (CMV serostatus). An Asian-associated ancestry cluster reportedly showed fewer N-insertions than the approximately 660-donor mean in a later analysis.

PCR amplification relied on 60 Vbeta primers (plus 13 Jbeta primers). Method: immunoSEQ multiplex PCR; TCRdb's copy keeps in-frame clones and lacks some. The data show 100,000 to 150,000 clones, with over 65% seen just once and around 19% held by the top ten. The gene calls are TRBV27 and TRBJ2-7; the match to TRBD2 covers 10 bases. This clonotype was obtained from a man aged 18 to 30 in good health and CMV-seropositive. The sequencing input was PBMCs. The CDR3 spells CASSSPGLALYEQYF. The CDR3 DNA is TGTGCCAGCAGCTCACCGGGACTAGCGCTCTACGAGCAGTACTTC.